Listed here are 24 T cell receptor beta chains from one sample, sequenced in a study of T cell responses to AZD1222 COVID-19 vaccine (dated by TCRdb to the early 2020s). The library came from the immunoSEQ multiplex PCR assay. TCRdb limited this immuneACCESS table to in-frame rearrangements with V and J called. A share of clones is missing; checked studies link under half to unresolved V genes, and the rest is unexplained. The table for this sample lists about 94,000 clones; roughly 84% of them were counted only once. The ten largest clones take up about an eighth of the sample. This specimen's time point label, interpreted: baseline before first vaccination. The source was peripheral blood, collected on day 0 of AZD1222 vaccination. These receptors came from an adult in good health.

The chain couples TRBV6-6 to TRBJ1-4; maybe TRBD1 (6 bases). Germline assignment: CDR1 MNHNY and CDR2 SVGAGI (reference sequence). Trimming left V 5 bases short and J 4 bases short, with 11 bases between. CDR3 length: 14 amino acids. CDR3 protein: CASSRDIFNEKLFF. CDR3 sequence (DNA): TGTGCCAGCAGTCGGGACATCTTTAATGAAAAACTGTTTTTT.

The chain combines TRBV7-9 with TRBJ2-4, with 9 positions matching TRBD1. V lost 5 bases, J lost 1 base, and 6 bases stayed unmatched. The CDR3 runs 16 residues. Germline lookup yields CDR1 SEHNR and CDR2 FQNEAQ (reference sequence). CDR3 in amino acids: CASSRLGQGAKNIQYF. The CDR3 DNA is TGTGCCAGCAGCCGGTTAGGACAGGGGGCCAAAAACATTCAGTACTTC. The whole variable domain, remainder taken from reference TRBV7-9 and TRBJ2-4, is DTGVSQNPRHKITKRGQNVTFRCDPISEHNRLYWYRQTLGQGPEFLTYFQNEAQLEKSRLLSDRFSAERPKGSFSTLEIQRTEQGDSAMYLCASSRLGQGAKNIQYFGAGTRLSVL.

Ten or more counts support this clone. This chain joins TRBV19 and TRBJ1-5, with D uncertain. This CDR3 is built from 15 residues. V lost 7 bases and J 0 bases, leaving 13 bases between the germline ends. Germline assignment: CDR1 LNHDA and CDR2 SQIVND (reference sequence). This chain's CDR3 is CASKNGISSNQPQHF. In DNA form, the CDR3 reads TGTGCCAGTAAGAACGGCATTAGTAGCAATCAGCCCCAGCATTTT.

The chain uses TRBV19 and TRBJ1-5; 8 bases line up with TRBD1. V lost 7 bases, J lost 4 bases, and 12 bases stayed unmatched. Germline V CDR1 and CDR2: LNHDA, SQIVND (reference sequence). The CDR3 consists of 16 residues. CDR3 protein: CASTLGNTGGNQPQHF. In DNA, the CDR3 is TGTGCCAGTACCCTCGGGAATACAGGGGGAAATCAGCCCCAGCATTTT.

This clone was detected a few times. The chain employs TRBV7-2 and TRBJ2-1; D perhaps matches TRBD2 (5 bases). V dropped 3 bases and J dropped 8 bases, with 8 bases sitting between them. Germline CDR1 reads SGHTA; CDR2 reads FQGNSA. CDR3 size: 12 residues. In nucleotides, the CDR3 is TGTGCCAGCAGCTTGAGGGTTCATGAGCAGTTCTTC. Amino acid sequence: CASSLRVHEQFF.

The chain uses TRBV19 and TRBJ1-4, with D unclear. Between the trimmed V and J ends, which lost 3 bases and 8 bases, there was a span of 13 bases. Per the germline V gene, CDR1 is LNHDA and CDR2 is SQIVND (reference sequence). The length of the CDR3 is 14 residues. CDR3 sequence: CASSIGEAGEKLFF. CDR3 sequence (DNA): TGTGCCAGTAGTATTGGGGAGGCTGGAGAAAAACTGTTTTTT.

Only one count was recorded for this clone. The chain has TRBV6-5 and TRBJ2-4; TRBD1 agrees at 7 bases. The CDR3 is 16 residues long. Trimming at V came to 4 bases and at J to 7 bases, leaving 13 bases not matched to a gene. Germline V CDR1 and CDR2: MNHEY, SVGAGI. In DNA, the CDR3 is TGTGCCAGCAGTTGGGACAGTAATTCCCATAAGAACATTCAGTACTTC. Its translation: CASSWDSNSHKNIQYF.

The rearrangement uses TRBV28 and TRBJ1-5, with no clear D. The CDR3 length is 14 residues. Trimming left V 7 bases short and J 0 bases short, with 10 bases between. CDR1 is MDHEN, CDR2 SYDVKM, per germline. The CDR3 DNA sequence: TGTGCCAGCACCTTATTTCCTAGCAATCAGCCCCAGCATTTT. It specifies CASTLFPSNQPQHF.

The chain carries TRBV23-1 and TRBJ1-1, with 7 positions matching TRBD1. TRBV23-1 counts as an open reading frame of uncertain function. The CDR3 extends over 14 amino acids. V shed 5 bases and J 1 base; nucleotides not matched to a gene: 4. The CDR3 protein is CASSNRQGNTEAFF. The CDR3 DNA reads TGCGCCAGCAGTAACCGACAGGGGAACACTGAAGCTTTCTTT.

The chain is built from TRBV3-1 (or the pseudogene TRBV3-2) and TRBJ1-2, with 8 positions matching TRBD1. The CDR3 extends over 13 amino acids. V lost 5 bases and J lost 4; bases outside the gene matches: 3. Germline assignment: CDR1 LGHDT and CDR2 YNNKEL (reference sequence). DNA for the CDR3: TGTGCCAGCAGCGGGACAGGAGGCTATGGCTACACCTTC. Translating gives CASSGTGGYGYTF.

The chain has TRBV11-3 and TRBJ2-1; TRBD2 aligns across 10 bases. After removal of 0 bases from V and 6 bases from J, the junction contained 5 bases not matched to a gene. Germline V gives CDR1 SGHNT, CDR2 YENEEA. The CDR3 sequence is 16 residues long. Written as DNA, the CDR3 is TGTGCCAGCAGCTTAGAATCAGCGGGGGGGCGCAATGAGCAGTTCTTC. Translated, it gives CASSLESAGGRNEQFF.

The CDR3 sequence: CASSQEPGGGIDTQYF. The DNA for the CDR3 is TGCGCCAGCAGCCAAGAACCAGGGGGCGGGATAGATACGCAGTATTTT. J is TRBJ2-3 and V is TRBV4-3; 8 positions agree with TRBD1. CDR3 length: 16 amino acids. J gave up 5 bases and V 0 bases, and 7 bases lay outside the gene matches. From germline, CDR1 is LGHNA and CDR2 YSLEER.

The CDR3 loop reads CASKTGPANYGYTF. The CDR3 coding sequence is TGTGCCAGTAAGACAGGGCCAGCTAACTATGGCTACACCTTC. This chain joins TRBV19 and TRBJ1-2; 7 nucleotides match TRBD1. Losses at the gene ends were 7 bases for V and 0 bases for J; bases not matched to a gene: 5. The CDR3 loop spans 14 amino acids. Germline values: CDR1 LNHDA, CDR2 SQIVND (reference sequence). The full variable domain, completed using reference TRBV19 and TRBJ1-2, is DGGITQSPKYLFRKEGQNVTLSCEQNLNHDAMYWYRQDPGQGLRLIYYSQIVNDFQKGDIAEGYSVSREKKESFPLTVTSAQKNPTAFYLCASKTGPANYGYTFGSGTRLTVV.

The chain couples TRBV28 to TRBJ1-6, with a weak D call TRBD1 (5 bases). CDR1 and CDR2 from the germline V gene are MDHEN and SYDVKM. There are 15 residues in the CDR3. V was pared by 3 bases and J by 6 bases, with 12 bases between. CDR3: CASSFWSGSNSPLHF. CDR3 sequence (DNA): TGTGCCAGCAGTTTTTGGTCAGGGAGTAATTCACCCCTCCACTTT.

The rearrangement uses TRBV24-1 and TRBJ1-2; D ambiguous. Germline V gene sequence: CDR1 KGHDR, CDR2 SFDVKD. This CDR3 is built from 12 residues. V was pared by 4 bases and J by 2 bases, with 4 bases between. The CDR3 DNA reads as TGTGCCACCAGTGAACAGAACTATGGCTACACCTTC. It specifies CATSEQNYGYTF.

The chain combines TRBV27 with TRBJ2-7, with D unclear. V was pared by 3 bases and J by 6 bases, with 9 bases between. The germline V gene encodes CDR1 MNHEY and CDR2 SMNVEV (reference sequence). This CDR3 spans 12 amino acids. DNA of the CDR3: TGTGCCAGCAGTTTTTTCGGACGCGAGCAGTACTTC. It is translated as CASSFFGREQYF.

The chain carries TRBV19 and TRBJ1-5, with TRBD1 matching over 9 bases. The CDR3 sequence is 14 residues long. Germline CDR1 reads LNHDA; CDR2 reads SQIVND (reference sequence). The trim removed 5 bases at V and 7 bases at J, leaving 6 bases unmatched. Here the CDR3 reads CASSLGTGTQPQHF. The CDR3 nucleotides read TGTGCCAGTAGTCTAGGGACAGGGACCCAGCCCCAGCATTTT.

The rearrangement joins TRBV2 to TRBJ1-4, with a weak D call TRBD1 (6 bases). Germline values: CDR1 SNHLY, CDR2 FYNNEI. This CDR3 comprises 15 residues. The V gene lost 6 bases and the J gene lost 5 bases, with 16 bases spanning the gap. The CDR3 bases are TGTGCCAGCAGGGGCCCACAGGGCACAAATGAAAAACTGTTTTTT. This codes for CASRGPQGTNEKLFF.

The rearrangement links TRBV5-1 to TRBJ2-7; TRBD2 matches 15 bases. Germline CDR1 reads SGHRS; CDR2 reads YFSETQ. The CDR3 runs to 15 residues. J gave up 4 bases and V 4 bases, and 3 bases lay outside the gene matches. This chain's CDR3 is CASSAGTSGGYEQYF. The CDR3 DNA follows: TGCGCCAGCAGCGCGGGGACTAGCGGGGGGTACGAGCAGTACTTC.

The CDR3 sequence: CASSLTGAHAEAFF. The CDR3 DNA reads as TGCGCCAGCAGCTTGACAGGGGCCCACGCTGAAGCTTTCTTT. This chain connects TRBV5-1 to TRBJ1-1; 7 bases map to TRBD1. V lost 1 base, J lost 6 bases, and 6 bases stayed unmatched. Germline V gives CDR1 SGHRS, CDR2 YFSETQ. The CDR3 spans 14 residues.

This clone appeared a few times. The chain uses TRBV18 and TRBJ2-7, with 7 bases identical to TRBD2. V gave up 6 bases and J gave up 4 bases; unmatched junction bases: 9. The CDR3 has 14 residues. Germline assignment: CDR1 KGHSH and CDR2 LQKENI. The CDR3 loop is CASSRRGGSYEQYF. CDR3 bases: TGTGCCAGCTCCCGCCGCGGGGGATCGTACGAGCAGTACTTC.

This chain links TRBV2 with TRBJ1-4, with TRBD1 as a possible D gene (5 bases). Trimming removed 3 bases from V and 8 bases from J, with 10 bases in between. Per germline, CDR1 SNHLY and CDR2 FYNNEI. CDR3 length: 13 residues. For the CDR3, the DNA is TGTGCCAGCAGTGACGACAGCCCAGAAAAACTGTTTTTT. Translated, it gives CASSDDSPEKLFF.

In DNA, the CDR3 is TGCAGCGTTCAAGGGCCTAGCGGGGGCTACGAGCAGTACTTC. Its protein product is CSVQGPSGGYEQYF. The chain carries TRBV29-1 and TRBJ2-7, with TRBD2 matching 10 bases. Germline CDR1 and CDR2: SQVTM and ANQGSEA. CDR3 length: 14 residues. Unmatched junction bases numbered 7, after V lost 5 bases and J lost 3 bases.

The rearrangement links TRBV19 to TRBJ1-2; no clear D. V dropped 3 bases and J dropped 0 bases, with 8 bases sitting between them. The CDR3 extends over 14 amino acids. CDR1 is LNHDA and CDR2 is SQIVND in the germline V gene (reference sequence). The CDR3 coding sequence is TGTGCCAGTAGTATGAGCCCCGCTAACTATGGCTACACCTTC. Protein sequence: CASSMSPANYGYTF.